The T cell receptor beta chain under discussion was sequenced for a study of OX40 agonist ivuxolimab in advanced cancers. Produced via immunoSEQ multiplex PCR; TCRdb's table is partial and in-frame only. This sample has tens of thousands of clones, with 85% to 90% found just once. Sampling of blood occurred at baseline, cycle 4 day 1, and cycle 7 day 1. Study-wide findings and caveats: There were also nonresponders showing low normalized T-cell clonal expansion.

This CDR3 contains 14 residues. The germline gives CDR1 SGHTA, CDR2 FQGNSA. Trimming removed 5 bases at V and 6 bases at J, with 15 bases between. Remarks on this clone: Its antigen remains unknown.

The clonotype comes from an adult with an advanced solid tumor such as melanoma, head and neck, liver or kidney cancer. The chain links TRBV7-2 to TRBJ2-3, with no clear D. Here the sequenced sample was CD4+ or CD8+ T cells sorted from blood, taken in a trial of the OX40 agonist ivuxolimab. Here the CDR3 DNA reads TGTGCCAGCAGCCCAGGAGATAGCAGGGATACGCAGTATTTT. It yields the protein CASSPGDSRDTQYF.